This TCR beta chain emerged from a study of cytomegalovirus exposure and HLA in healthy donors. General observations from the study: When the data were analyzed later, several of the most significant clusters appeared to be linked to common viral pathogens.

PCR was performed using 60 Vbeta and 13 Jbeta primers. Here immunoSEQ multiplex PCR was the method, and the copy in TCRdb shows in-frame clones only, minus some. The table has about 190,000 clones, roughly four fifths seen once. In the case of this clone: Its antigen is undetermined.

This CDR3 comprises 15 residues. Trimming removed 7 bases from V and 0 bases from J, with 15 bases in between. Germline CDR1 is MNHEY and CDR2 is SMNVEV (reference sequence). The receptor was derived from a woman in her twenties or thirties in good health and CMV-seropositive. Sequencing input: PBMCs. V gene TRBV27 combines with J gene TRBJ1-1; a weak D match, TRBD1 (6 bases). CDR3 in amino acids: CASTINREMNTEAFF. CDR3 nucleotide sequence: TGTGCCAGCACCATCAACAGGGAAATGAACACTGAAGCTTTCTTT.